This passage covers 21 T cell receptor beta chains from one sample sequenced in a study of somatic mutations in cytotoxic T cells in rheumatoid arthritis. Clones were sequenced by immunoSEQ multiplex PCR, and TCRdb holds only the in-frame ones, with some missing. The table lists about 2,600 clones, about four fifths of them singletons. The sample taken for sequencing was CD8+ T cells sorted from blood. The receptors were gathered from a man aged 55-75 years with rheumatoid arthritis.

This chain connects TRBV5-8 to TRBJ2-7, with D unresolved. Germline V gene sequence: CDR1 SGHTS, CDR2 YDEGEE. The V end lost 4 bases, the J end lost 3 bases, and 11 bases lay between the germline ends. The CDR3 has 13 residues. CDR3 region: CASSAYLYYEQYF. The DNA for the CDR3 is TGTGCCAGCAGCGCGTACCTCTACTACGAGCAGTACTTC.

The chain uses TRBV27 and TRBJ2-7; D possibly corresponds to TRBD2 (7 bases). The CDR3 has 14 residues. With 8 bases removed from V and 2 bases from J, the gap between germline ends came to 16 bases. Per germline, CDR1 MNHEY and CDR2 SMNVEV (reference sequence). The CDR3 spells CASGGAAPPYEQYF. CDR3 bases: TGTGCCAGCGGGGGGGCGGCCCCCCCCTACGAGCAGTACTTC.

This chain uses TRBV27 with TRBJ2-3; the match to TRBD2 covers 14 bases. From germline, CDR1 is MNHEY and CDR2 SMNVEV (reference sequence). This CDR3 contains 21 residues. With V trimmed by 5 bases and J by 0 bases, 16 bases remained unmatched. The chain's CDR3 is CASSLYSGLAGGFSSTDTQYF. As DNA, the CDR3 is TGTGCCAGCAGTCTCTATTCCGGACTAGCGGGGGGCTTCTCTAGCACAGATACGCAGTATTTT.

The chain joins TRBV10-1 to TRBJ2-7; 9 nucleotides align to TRBD1. The ends lost 1 base at V and 5 bases at J; junction bases unmatched: 3. The CDR3 extends over 14 amino acids. Germline CDR1 is WNHNN and CDR2 is SYGVQD (reference sequence). For the CDR3, the DNA is TGCGCCAGCAGTGAGTTGGACAGGGGTGACGAGCAGTACTTC. Translated: CASSELDRGDEQYF.

The rearrangement links TRBV18 to TRBJ2-3, with D perhaps TRBD2 (6 bases). Germline V gives CDR1 KGHSH, CDR2 LQKENI. The CDR3 contains 17 residues. The V gene lost 1 base and the J gene lost 1 base, with 15 bases spanning the gap. The CDR3 DNA sequence: TGTGCCAGCTCACCACGTACCGGGGGAGTTGGCACAGATACGCAGTATTTT. Translating gives CASSPRTGGVGTDTQYF. The variable domain in full, completed from reference TRBV18 and TRBJ2-3, reads NAGVMQNPRHLVRRRGQEARLRCSPMKGHSHVYWYRQLPEEGLKFMVYLQKENIIDESGMPKERFSAEFPKEGPSILRIQQVVRGDSAAYFCASSPRTGGVGTDTQYFGPGTRLTVL.

This clone was seen a handful of times. The chain recombines TRBV2 with TRBJ1-1; D is unresolved. The CDR3 is 14 amino acids. Per the germline V gene, CDR1 is SNHLY and CDR2 is FYNNEI. Trimming shortened V by 2 bases and J by 10 bases, and 17 bases separated the two germline ends. The CDR3: CASSESARGFGAFF. The CDR3 region has the DNA TGTGCCAGCAGTGAAAGCGCCCGGGGTTTTGGAGCTTTCTTT. The full variable domain, its missing parts supplied by reference TRBV2 and TRBJ1-1, is EPEVTQTPSHQVTQMGQEVILRCVPISNHLYFYWYRQILGQKVEFLVSFYNNEISEKSEIFDDQFSVERPDGSNFTLKIRSTKLEDSAMYFCASSESARGFGAFFGQGTRLTVV.

The chain uses TRBV15 and TRBJ2-2, with a tentative D call TRBD1 (6 bases). V gave up 6 bases and J gave up 5 bases, with 16 bases separating them. Germline V gene lookup returns CDR1 LNHNV and CDR2 YYDKDF (reference sequence). The CDR3 spans 15 residues. In DNA form, the CDR3 reads TGTGCCACCAGGGAAACAGGGTCGTGGACCGGGGAGCTGTTTTTT. Protein: CATRETGSWTGELFF.

The gene calls are TRBV10-3 and TRBJ1-1; TRBD1 aligns across 7 bases. In germline, CDR1 is ENHRY, CDR2 SYGVKD. V was pared by 6 bases and J by 0 bases, with 1 base of the junction left unmatched. The CDR3 totals 13 residues. As DNA, the CDR3 is TGTGCCATCAGCAGGGGGGTGAACACTGAAGCTTTCTTT. Protein product: CAISRGVNTEAFF.

The chain couples TRBV4-3 to TRBJ1-2; 9 positions match TRBD1. The CDR3 covers 15 residues. V gave up 0 bases and J gave up 5 bases; unmatched junction bases: 4. CDR1 LGHNA and CDR2 YSLEER come from the germline V gene. The CDR3 loop is CASSQDWDRAYGYTF. Written as DNA, the CDR3 is TGCGCCAGCAGCCAAGATTGGGACAGGGCGTATGGCTACACCTTC.

This clone occurred a few times. V and J are TRBV6-1 and TRBJ2-7; D unresolved. V gave up 4 bases and J gave up 0 bases, with 16 bases separating them. The CDR3 spans 16 residues. The germline CDR1 and CDR2 sequences are MNHNS and SASEGT. CDR3 sequence reads: CASSVPPNSPSYEQYF. The CDR3 nucleotides are TGTGCCAGCAGTGTACCGCCGAACAGTCCCTCCTACGAGCAGTACTTC.

The chain recombines TRBV27 with TRBJ1-1; D is ambiguous. V lost 5 bases, J lost 6 bases, and 16 bases lay in between. Germline CDR1 and CDR2: MNHEY and SMNVEV (reference sequence). The CDR3 contains 14 residues. The CDR3 DNA follows: TGTGCCAGCAGTCCCTTATCATCGGGAGCTGAAGCTTTCTTT. Translated: CASSPLSSGAEAFF.

The chain is built from TRBV2 and TRBJ2-7; D gene uncertain. V was clipped by 5 bases and J by 6 bases, with 11 bases between them. This CDR3 contains 12 residues. Germline CDR1 and CDR2: SNHLY and FYNNEI. The CDR3 reads CASSWLDSEQYF. The CDR3 nucleotides read TGTGCCAGCAGTTGGCTAGATTCCGAGCAGTACTTC.

The V and J genes are TRBV7-9 and TRBJ2-3, with D possibly being TRBD1 (6 bases). The V and J ends lost 4 bases and 6 bases respectively, with 17 bases between them. The CDR3 has 15 amino acids. Germline CDR1 and CDR2: SEHNR and FQNEAQ (reference sequence). CDR3 amino acids: CASSSRDKRADTQYF. The CDR3 DNA follows: TGTGCCAGCAGCTCCCGGGACAAACGAGCGGATACGCAGTATTTT. Combining the CDR3 with reference TRBV7-9 and TRBJ2-3 gives the whole variable domain DTGVSQNPRHKITKRGQNVTFRCDPISEHNRLYWYRQTLGQGPEFLTYFQNEAQLEKSRLLSDRFSAERPKGSFSTLEIQRTEQGDSAMYLCASSSRDKRADTQYFGPGTRLTVL.

J is TRBJ2-5 and V is TRBV25-1; a possible D gene is TRBD2 (6 bases). Germline CDR1 reads MGHDK; CDR2 reads SYGVNS. Trimming removed 3 bases at V and 4 bases at J, with 18 bases between. The CDR3 contains 16 residues. CDR3 DNA: TGTGCCAGCAGTGATAAGGGCCGGGAGCGTCTAGAGACCCAGTACTTC. Its protein product is CASSDKGRERLETQYF.

In this sample, this clone turned up a few times. The chain links TRBV4-2 to TRBJ2-3; D is perhaps TRBD1 (7 bases). The germline CDR1 and CDR2 sequences are LGHNA and YNFKEQ. CDR3 length equals 17 residues. Trimming shortened V by 7 bases and J by 0 bases, and 20 bases separated the two germline ends. CDR3 sequence: CASTTKKEGASTDTQYF. The CDR3 nucleotides read TGTGCCAGCACCACCAAGAAGGAGGGGGCTAGCACAGATACGCAGTATTTT.

V is TRBV5-3 and J is TRBJ1-5; 7 nucleotides agree with TRBD1. TRBV5-3 carries the ORF label, with uncertain function. The CDR3 loop spans 16 amino acids. V shed 4 bases and J 4 bases; nucleotides not matched to a gene: 11. The CDR3 bases are TGTGCCAGAAGCCACCCGACAGGGCCTCCGAATCAGCCCCAGCATTTT. This encodes CARSHPTGPPNQPQHF.

The CDR3 coding sequence is TGTGCCAGCTCACCAGAGTTGAATCAGCCCCAGCATTTT. Its protein is CASSPELNQPQHF. This chain links TRBV18 with TRBJ1-5; D unclear. This CDR3 has 13 residues. V was trimmed by 2 bases and J by 4 bases, leaving 6 bases between them. Germline V CDR1 and CDR2: KGHSH, LQKENI. The whole variable domain, filled in from reference TRBV18 and TRBJ1-5, reads NAGVMQNPRHLVRRRGQEARLRCSPMKGHSHVYWYRQLPEEGLKFMVYLQKENIIDESGMPKERFSAEFPKEGPSILRIQQVVRGDSAAYFCASSPELNQPQHFGDGTRLSIL.

The V and J genes are TRBV28 and TRBJ1-1; 10 bases map to TRBD1. V was pared by 0 bases and J by 5 bases, with 9 bases of the junction left unmatched. The CDR3 sequence is 17 residues long. Germline CDR1 reads MDHEN; CDR2 reads SYDVKM. The DNA of the CDR3 is TGTGCCAGCAGTTTATGGTTCCGGACAGGGGGAAGTACTGAAGCTTTCTTT. Residues: CASSLWFRTGGSTEAFF.

The chain joins TRBV7-9 to TRBJ2-5; 8 bases are a match to TRBD2. The DNA end is a closer match to TRBJ2-7, so the J assignment may be wrong. Per the germline V gene, CDR1 is SEHNR and CDR2 is FQNEAQ (reference sequence). The CDR3 sequence is 16 residues long. CDR3 residues: CASSPTGGRGSYEQYF. CDR3 in DNA: TGTGCCAGCAGCCCCACGGGGGGGAGGGGAAGCTACGAGCAGTACTTC.

The gene calls are TRBV7-3 and TRBJ2-7; TRBD1 matches at 9 bases. The J segment lost 3 bases and the V segment lost 5 bases, leaving 20 bases of the junction unmatched. CDR3 length: 19 residues. The V gene's germline CDR1 is SGHTA and CDR2 FQGTGA. In nucleotides, the CDR3 is TGTGCCAGCAGCCAAGATGAAGGGGACAGGGAGGGGGGGATCTACGAGCAGTACTTC. Protein sequence: CASSQDEGDREGGIYEQYF. Together with reference TRBV7-3 and TRBJ2-7, the CDR3 gives the full variable domain: GAGVSQTPSNKVTEKGKYVELRCDPISGHTALYWYRQSLGQGPEFLIYFQGTGAADDSGLPNDRFFAVRPEGSVSTLKIQRTERGDSAVYLCASSQDEGDREGGIYEQYFGPGTRLTVT.

The genes are TRBV28 and TRBJ2-3; D may be TRBD1 (6 bases). CDR1 is MDHEN, CDR2 SYDVKM, per germline. V was cut by 6 bases and J by 0 bases, with 13 bases left in between. This CDR3 spans 15 amino acids. CDR3 region: CASRPGQTSTDTQYF. In nucleotides, the CDR3 is TGTGCCAGCAGACCAGGACAGACTAGCACAGATACGCAGTATTTT. The variable domain in full, completed from reference TRBV28 and TRBJ2-3, reads DVKVTQSSRYLVKRTGEKVFLECVQDMDHENMFWYRQDPGLGLRLIYFSYDVKMKEKGDIPEGYSVSREKKERFSLILESASTNQTSMYLCASRPGQTSTDTQYFGPGTRLTVL.